The T cell receptor (beta chain) described here comes from a study of blood T cell repertoires in COVID-19. Study in general: From T cells, B-cell-depleted T cells, or PBMCs came the material, which was cDNA or gDNA.

Losses at the gene ends were 4 bases for V and 8 bases for J; bases not matched to a gene: 12. This CDR3 is built from 15 residues. The germline V gene encodes CDR1 SGHTA and CDR2 FQGNSA. Enrolled during active infection, Seattle patients were then followed longitudinally. Clones were read by immunoSEQ multiplex PCR, and TCRdb kept only the in-frame ones, dropping some. Of 350,000 to 400,000 clones detected, 70% to 90% appear once; the ten largest clones hold around 7.4%. The sample consisted of peripheral blood. The receptor was derived from an older woman with COVID-19, enrolled during active disease. J is TRBJ1-1 and V is TRBV7-2, with 8 bases aligning to TRBD1. CDR3 residues: CASSSNAGGGGEAFF. CDR3 DNA: TGTGCCAGCAGCTCCAATGCAGGGGGCGGCGGGGAAGCTTTCTTT.